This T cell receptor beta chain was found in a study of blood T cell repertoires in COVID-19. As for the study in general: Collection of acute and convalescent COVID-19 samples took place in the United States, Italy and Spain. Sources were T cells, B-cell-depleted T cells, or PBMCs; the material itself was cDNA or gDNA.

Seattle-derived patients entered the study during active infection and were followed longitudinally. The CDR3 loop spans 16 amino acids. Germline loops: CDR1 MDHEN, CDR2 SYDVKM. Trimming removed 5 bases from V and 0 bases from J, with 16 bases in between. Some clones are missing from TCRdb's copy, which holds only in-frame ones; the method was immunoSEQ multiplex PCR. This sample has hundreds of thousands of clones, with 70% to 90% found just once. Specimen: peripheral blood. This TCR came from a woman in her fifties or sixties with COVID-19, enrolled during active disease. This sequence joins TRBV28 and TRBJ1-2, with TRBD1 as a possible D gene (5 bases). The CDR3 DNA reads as TGTGCCAGCAGTACACCCGGGGGGTTCCCTAACTATGGCTACACCTTC. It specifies CASSTPGGFPNYGYTF.